This TCR beta chain appears in the sequencing data of a study of blood T cell repertoires in COVID-19. As for the study in general: T cells, B-cell-depleted T cells, or PBMCs provided the cDNA or gDNA that served as material.

CDR1 and CDR2 (germline): LNHDA, SQIVND (reference sequence). The CDR3 totals 15 residues. The junction had 10 bases not matched to a gene; V was cut back by 7 bases and J by 3 bases. Per the original data handling: The assay estimated nucleated cells by amplifying reference gene primers. Method: immunoSEQ multiplex PCR; TCRdb's copy keeps in-frame clones and lacks some. The V and J calls and clone size were taken over from that table, and D and trimming were inferred from the DNA. Of 300,000 to 450,000 clones in the sample, about 90% were seen once. The gene calls are TRBV19 and TRBJ2-3; TRBD2 matches at 7 bases. The origin of this receptor is a woman in her 30s with COVID-19, enrolled during active disease. Sequencing was carried out using peripheral blood. Written as DNA, the CDR3 is TGTGCCAGTACCGTATCTGCGGGAGTTACAGATACGCAGTATTTT. This sequence encodes CASTVSAGVTDTQYF.